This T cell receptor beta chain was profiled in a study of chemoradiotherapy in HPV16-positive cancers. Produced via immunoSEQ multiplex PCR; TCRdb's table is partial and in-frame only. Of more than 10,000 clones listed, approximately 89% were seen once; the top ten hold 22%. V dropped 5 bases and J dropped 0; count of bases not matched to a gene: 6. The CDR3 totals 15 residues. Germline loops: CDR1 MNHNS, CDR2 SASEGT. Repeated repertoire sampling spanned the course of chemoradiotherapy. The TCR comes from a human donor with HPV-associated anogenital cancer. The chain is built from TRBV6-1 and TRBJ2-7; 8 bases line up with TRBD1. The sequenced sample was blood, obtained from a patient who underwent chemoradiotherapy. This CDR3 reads CASSRQTGGSYEQYF. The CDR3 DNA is TGTGCCAGCAGTCGACAAACAGGGGGCTCCTACGAGCAGTACTTC.